What follows is one T cell receptor (beta chain) and its context. The source of the sample is a study of T cell changes during pregnancy in multiple sclerosis. The CDR3 has 15 residues. CDR1 is MNHEY and CDR2 is SMNVEV in the germline V gene (reference sequence). V was clipped by 0 bases and J by 1 base, with 10 bases between them. Assay used: immunoSEQ multiplex PCR; TCRdb lists only in-frame clones, some missing. Among about 17,000 clones listed, 70% to 90% were seen once. V is TRBV27 and J is TRBJ2-7, with D possibly being TRBD1 (6 bases). This material consisted of CD8+ T cells from peripheral blood mononuclear cells, taken after pregnancy. This sequence was found in a female donor with multiple sclerosis, enrolled in a pregnancy study. Written as DNA, the CDR3 is TGTGCCAGCAGTTTATCGAAGGGGGTTTCCTACGAGCAGTACTTC. It encodes CASSLSKGVSYEQYF.